The 2 T cell receptor beta chains below come from one sample, sequenced in a study of somatic mutations in cytotoxic T cells in rheumatoid arthritis. The method was immunoSEQ multiplex PCR; TCRdb's version includes in-frame clones alone and lacks a portion of them. The repertoire consists of about 20,000 clones, with around 83% occurring once and the leading ten covering 15% to 20%. What was sequenced was CD8+ T cells sorted from blood. The receptors come from a woman aged 50 to 60 in good health.

This clone was seen more than once but under ten times. The rearrangement links TRBV7-2 to TRBJ1-1; no firm D call. The CDR3 contains 12 residues. V dropped 2 bases and J dropped 4 bases, with 5 bases sitting between them. The V gene's germline CDR1 is SGHTA and CDR2 FQGNSA. CDR3 bases: TGTGCCAGCAGCTTATGGGGCACTGAAGCTTTCTTT. It encodes CASSLWGTEAFF.

This clone has just one count. The chain has TRBV19 and TRBJ1-1; D ambiguous. The CDR3 runs 11 residues. Germline CDR1 is LNHDA and CDR2 is SQIVND (reference sequence). V was clipped by 1 base and J by 7 bases, with 4 bases between them. The DNA for the CDR3 is TGTGCCAGTAGTATAGGGGTTGAAGCTTTCTTT. This translates into CASSIGVEAFF.